This T cell receptor (beta chain) derives from a study of blood T cell repertoires in COVID-19. Trimming removed 3 bases from V and 2 bases from J, with 20 bases in between. Germline assignment: CDR1 LNHDA and CDR2 SQIVND (reference sequence). The CDR3 is 18 amino acids. TCRdb's table, derived via immunoSEQ multiplex PCR, lists solely in-frame clones and lacks some. Seen here are some 39,000 clones, roughly 90% observed once, and the top ten hold 4.5% to 7%. This TCR was recovered from a human donor in a cohort sampled during active COVID-19. Source material: peripheral blood. The J gene is TRBJ1-3, the V gene TRBV19; tentative D call: TRBD1 (5 bases). CDR3 nucleotides: TGTGCCAGTAGTATCAAGATGCCCCAGGGTAGTCCTGGAAACACCATATATTTT. It yields the protein CASSIKMPQGSPGNTIYF.